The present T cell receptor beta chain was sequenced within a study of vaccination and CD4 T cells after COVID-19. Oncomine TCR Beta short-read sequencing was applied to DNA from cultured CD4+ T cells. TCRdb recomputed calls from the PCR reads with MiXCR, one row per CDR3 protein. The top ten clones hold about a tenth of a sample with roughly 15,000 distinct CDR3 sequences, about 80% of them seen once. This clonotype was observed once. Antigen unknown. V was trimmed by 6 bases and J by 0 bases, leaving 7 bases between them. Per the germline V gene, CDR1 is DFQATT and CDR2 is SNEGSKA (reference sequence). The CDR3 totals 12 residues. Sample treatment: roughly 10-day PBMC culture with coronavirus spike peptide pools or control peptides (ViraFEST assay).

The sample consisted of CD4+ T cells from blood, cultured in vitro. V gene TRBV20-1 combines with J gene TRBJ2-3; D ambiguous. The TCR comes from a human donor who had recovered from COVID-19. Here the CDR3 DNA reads TGCAGTGCCCCCCGGAGCACAGATACGCAGTATTTT. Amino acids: CSAPRSTDTQYF.